The T cell receptor beta chain described here comes from a study of shared clonotypes between healthy human individuals. The CDR3 sequence is 15 residues long. V lost 5 bases, J lost 0 bases, and 13 bases lay in between. CDR1 MNHEY and CDR2 SMNVEV come from the germline V gene (reference sequence). As processed by the authors: As immunoSEQ supplied junction-only sequences (without quality scores), filtering differed. Assay: immunoSEQ multiplex PCR; the TCRdb copy retains only in-frame clones and omits some. V and J calls and clone size are given by that table; D and trimming were obtained from the DNA. Among fewer than 650,000 clones listed, roughly 72% were seen once.

Sequencing used PBMCs. This receptor was taken from a middle-aged woman in good health. Some clones in this sample may be carry-over from other donors' samples. V gene TRBV27 combines with J gene TRBJ1-1; no firm D call. CDR3 loop: CASSGSVGLNTEAFF. The DNA of the CDR3 is TGTGCCAGCAGTGGGAGTGTAGGCCTGAACACTGAAGCTTTCTTT.